These 3 T cell receptor beta chains originate from one sample sequenced in a study of CXCR3-negative and CXCR3-positive naive CD8 T cells. The libraries of TRB cDNA were prepared using 5' RACE with UMI labels. Reprocessing the 5' RACE reads, TCRdb reports a single entry for every CDR3 protein and omits DNA. The sample has approximately 83,000 distinct CDR3 sequences. Specimen: naive CXCR3- CD8+ T cells from blood. Subset defined: CD45RO-CCR7+CD27+CD95- naive CD8+ T cells lacking CXCR3 (TNR3-). The source of these receptors is a human donor in good health. Some clones in this sample may be carry-over from other donors' samples.

The CDR3 loop reads CASSTTSGGAETQYF. The genes are TRBV7-6 and TRBJ2-5; no DNA is available, so the TRBD2 call from TCRdb remains unchecked. The CDR3 runs to 15 residues. Germline CDR1 and CDR2: SGHVS and FNYEAQ.

V is TRBV20-1 and J is TRBJ2-7; TCRdb names TRBD2, which stays unverified in the absence of DNA. Germline-derived CDR1 and CDR2 are DFQATT and SNEGSKA (reference sequence). This CDR3 region has 14 residues. CDR3 sequence reads: CSALEAGLSYEQYF.

The chain joins TRBV28 to TRBJ2-7; TCRdb's D call, TRBD1, is unchecked because there is no DNA. The germline V gene encodes CDR1 MDHEN and CDR2 SYDVKM. The CDR3 contains 14 residues. The CDR3: CASKQIWGAYEQYF.